This T cell receptor beta chain was identified during a study of blood T cells in healthy people across ages. Germline V gene sequence: CDR1 MDHEN, CDR2 SYDVKM. The J segment lost 0 bases and the V segment lost 5 bases, leaving 6 bases of the junction unmatched. This CDR3 spans 15 amino acids. At least ten counts were recorded for this clonotype. A J-beta primer mix and a sample-barcoded 5' primer were used in a second PCR of about 7 to 12 cycles. TCRdb redid the calling of the 5' RACE reads with MiXCR, one entry per CDR3 protein. This table holds around 700,000 distinct CDR3 sequences, roughly 25% found once. These data also featured in a second study, about T cells of mothers and their children.

This receptor was taken from a boy between 10 and 17 years old in good health. The rearrangement joins TRBV28 to TRBJ2-7; 8 nucleotides line up with TRBD1. Sequencing was carried out using blood. The CDR3: CASSATGDNSYEQYF. For the CDR3, the DNA is TGTGCCAGCAGTGCGACAGGGGATAACTCCTACGAGCAGTACTTC.